A selection of T cell receptor beta chains follows, all from one sample in a study of Ad26.COV2.S vaccination and SARS-CoV-2 variants. Produced via immunoSEQ multiplex PCR; TCRdb's table is partial and in-frame only. Among about 680,000 clones, more than 80% were seen once, and the ten largest hold about 1.5%. Here the sequenced sample was peripheral blood, taken in a trial of Ad26.COV2.S vaccine versus placebo. These receptors originate from a person between 18 and 65 years old who received the Ad26.COV2.S COVID-19 vaccine or a placebo. CDR3s include the opening cysteine and the closing phenylalanine or tryptophan. A D gene is named only where the DNA matches it firmly. Part of the rows lack a size; the others show once, few, many or a class for expanded clones.

v_gene	j_gene	abundance	d_gene	CDR3aa	CDR3nt
TRBV7-2	TRBJ1-6	.	TRBD1	CASSVGTVPSSPLHF	TGTGCCAGCAGCGTGGGGACAGTGCCCAGCTCACCCCTCCACTTT
TRBV2	TRBJ1-5	.	.	CASSEAFQPQHF	TGTGCCAGCAGTGAAGCGTTCCAGCCCCAGCATTTT
TRBV19	TRBJ2-7	.	.	CASSSYNGEQYF	TGTGCCAGTAGCTCGTACAACGGCGAGCAGTACTTC
TRBV30	TRBJ1-2	once	.	CAWSLQAYGYTF	TGTGCCTGGAGTCTCCAGGCCTATGGCTACACCTTC
TRBV5-1	TRBJ1-1	.	.	CASSLGGQRSTEAFF	TGCGCCAGCAGCTTGGGCGGGCAAAGGAGCACTGAAGCTTTCTTT
TRBV11-3	TRBJ2-3	.	TRBD2	CASSLGLADTDTQYF	TGTGCCAGCAGCTTAGGGCTAGCGGACACAGATACGCAGTATTTT
TRBV7-9	TRBJ2-2	.	TRBD1	CASSLIGTGITGELFF	TGTGCCAGCAGCTTAATCGGGACAGGGATCACCGGGGAGCTGTTTTTT
TRBV30	TRBJ2-1	once	TRBD2	CAWRLAGGPRFF	TGTGCCTGGAGACTAGCGGGAGGGCCTCGGTTCTTC
TRBV16	TRBJ1-1	.	.	CASSADYPEAFF	TGTGCCAGCAGCGCAGATTACCCTGAAGCTTTCTTT
TRBV25-1	TRBJ2-3	.	TRBD2	CASSEKRERVDTQYF	TGTGCCAGCAGTGAAAAGCGGGAGCGGGTAGATACGCAGTATTTT
TRBV19	TRBJ2-4	.	TRBD1	CASSVTGEKNIQYF	TGTGCCAGTAGTGTCACAGGGGAAAAAAACATTCAGTACTTC
TRBV7-2	TRBJ2-3	.	.	CASSSGLYTDTQYF	TGTGCCAGCAGCTCGGGACTCTACACAGATACGCAGTATTTT
TRBV19	TRBJ2-5	few	TRBD2	CASSIGGSGSRETQYF	TGTGCCAGTAGTATAGGGGGTAGCGGGAGTCGGGAGACCCAGTACTTC
TRBV18	TRBJ2-5	.	TRBD1	CASSPVPGQYQETQYF	TGTGCCAGCTCACCGGTCCCGGGACAGTACCAAGAGACCCAGTACTTC